These T cell receptor beta chains were read from a single sample in a study of CD8 T cells in ankylosing spondylitis. TCRdb reanalysed the 5' RACE reads using MiXCR and keeps one entry per CDR3 protein. The table has about 340,000 distinct CDR3 sequences, about 15% seen once. The sequencing sample was made of blood, either unsorted or a sorted T cell fraction (not recorded which). These receptors originate from a male donor with ankylosing spondylitis or in good health (not recorded which). Each CDR3 is given with its conserved first and last residue. Fields, in order: V gene, J gene, clone size, D gene, CDR3 protein, CDR3 DNA. D genes are given only for firm matches. Size values are once, few and many counts, or a class for expanded clones, and some rows have none.

TRBV12-3/TRBV12-4,TRBJ2-7,few,-,CASSLGGSVGEQYF,TGTGCCAGCAGTTTAGGGGGCTCGGTGGGAGAGCAGTACTTC
TRBV12-3/TRBV12-4,TRBJ2-1,few,TRBD1,CASNQDREKQFF,TGTGCCAGCAACCAAGACAGGGAGAAACAGTTCTTC
TRBV20-1,TRBJ1-1,-,-,CSASAGPKGTEAFF,TGCAGTGCTTCGGCCGGCCCGAAGGGCACTGAAGCTTTCTTT
TRBV25-1,TRBJ2-2,-,TRBD1,CASRSTQTGSRANTGELFF,TGTGCCAGCAGAAGTACGCAGACAGGGAGTCGAGCGAACACCGGGGAGCTGTTTTTT
TRBV12-3/TRBV12-4,TRBJ1-1,few,-,CASSLSSAGHEAFF,TGTGCCAGCAGTTTGAGTTCGGCAGGACACGAAGCTTTCTTT
TRBV2,TRBJ1-4,-,-,CASSGQITNEKLFF,TGTGCCAGCAGTGGACAAATTACTAATGAAAAACTGTTTTTT
TRBV5-1,TRBJ2-5,few,TRBD2,CASSLGSGRTQETQYF,TGCGCCAGCAGCTTGGGTAGCGGGAGGACTCAAGAGACCCAGTACTTC
TRBV4-1,TRBJ1-6,few,-,CASQKELGGSPLHF,TGCGCCAGCCAAAAAGAATTGGGTGGATCACCCCTCCACTTT
TRBV3-1,TRBJ2-3,few,TRBD2,CASSPRTSGRLTDTQYF,TGTGCCAGCAGCCCCCGGACTAGCGGGAGGTTGACAGATACGCAGTATTTT
TRBV9,TRBJ2-6,few,-,CASSVDLSGANVLTF,TGTGCCAGCAGCGTAGACCTCTCTGGGGCCAACGTCCTGACTTTC
TRBV6-1,TRBJ2-7,-,-,CASRGGGNVAYEQYF,TGTGCCAGCAGGGGTGGGGGTAATGTTGCCTACGAGCAGTACTTC
TRBV5-1,TRBJ2-7,few,-,CASSLSSPNYEQYF,TGCGCCAGCAGCTTGTCTAGCCCGAACTACGAGCAGTACTTC
TRBV5-1,TRBJ2-1,-,-,CASSAEGAYEQFF,TGCGCCAGCAGTGCGGAGGGGGCATATGAGCAGTTCTTC
TRBV5-1,TRBJ2-3,few,-,CASRRTSSTDTQYF,TGCGCCAGCAGGAGGACGTCTAGCACAGATACGCAGTATTTT
TRBV5-1,TRBJ2-7,many,TRBD1,CASSLEPGQGYEQYF,TGCGCCAGCAGCTTAGAACCGGGACAGGGCTACGAGCAGTACTTC
TRBV20-1,TRBJ2-5,few,TRBD2,CSASGGARETQYF,TGCAGTGCTAGCGGGGGGGCCAGGGAGACCCAGTACTTC
TRBV20-1,TRBJ2-3,-,-,CSASVATDTQYF,TGCAGTGCTAGCGTGGCTACAGATACGCAGTATTTT
TRBV7-9,TRBJ2-1,few,-,CASSLVLDEQFF,TGTGCCAGCAGCTTGGTATTAGATGAGCAGTTCTTC
TRBV7-6,TRBJ2-1,few,-,CASSLDQGSYNEQFF,TGTGCCAGCAGCTTAGATCAGGGTTCCTACAATGAGCAGTTCTTC
TRBV12-3/TRBV12-4,TRBJ1-2,few,TRBD1,CASSLGDSIRGYTF,TGTGCCAGCAGTTTAGGGGACAGTATTAGAGGCTACACCTTC
TRBV5-1,TRBJ2-7,-,-,CASSEGTVTYEQYF,TGCGCCAGCAGCGAGGGGACGGTCACCTACGAGCAGTACTTC
TRBV7-9,TRBJ2-7,few,-,CASSLLTEPYF,TGTGCCAGCAGCTTACTTACGGAGCCGTACTTC
TRBV20-1,TRBJ2-1,-,TRBD2,CSARDGLAGIYNEQFF,TGCAGTGCTAGAGACGGACTAGCGGGGATCTACAATGAGCAGTTCTTC
TRBV3-1,TRBJ1-1,-,-,CASTLDSLNTEAFF,TGTGCCAGCACCCTTGACAGTCTGAACACTGAAGCTTTCTTT
TRBV5-5,TRBJ1-2,many,-,CASSLGGGGPGNYGYTF,TGTGCCAGCAGCTTGGGGGGTGGCGGCCCCGGGAACTATGGCTACACCTTC
TRBV21-1,TRBJ2-5,-,-,CASSIMSRRETQYF,TGTGCCAGCAGCATTATGTCTCGGCGAGAGACCCAGTACTTC
TRBV29-1,TRBJ2-5,-,TRBD1,CSVETLDRSTQETQYF,TGCAGCGTGGAGACTTTGGACAGGAGTACCCAAGAGACCCAGTACTTC
TRBV19,TRBJ2-6,-,TRBD1,CASRDRVGANVLTF,TGTGCCAGTAGGGACAGGGTCGGGGCCAACGTCCTGACTTTC
TRBV6-5,TRBJ2-7,-,TRBD1,CASSYDRDRGYEQYF,TGTGCCAGCAGTTACGATCGGGACAGGGGCTACGAGCAGTACTTC
TRBV5-1,TRBJ1-5,-,TRBD1,CASSIGQGGHQPQHF,TGCGCCAGCAGCATAGGACAGGGGGGTCATCAGCCCCAGCATTTT
TRBV4-1,TRBJ1-4,-,-,CASTQKSRGDEKLFF,TGCGCCAGCACCCAGAAGAGCAGGGGCGATGAAAAACTGTTTTTT
TRBV28,TRBJ2-7,-,-,CASSLPGREQYF,TGTGCCAGCAGTCTCCCGGGGAGGGAGCAGTACTTC
TRBV6-1,TRBJ2-3,-,-,CASSRTTTQEDTQYF,TGTGCCAGCAGTCGAACTACGACCCAGGAAGATACGCAGTATTTT
TRBV10-3,TRBJ2-1,-,TRBD2,CAIRGAPGTSGPGAQFF,TGTGCCATCAGAGGAGCCCCCGGGACTAGCGGTCCGGGGGCGCAGTTCTTC
TRBV3-1,TRBJ2-5,many,TRBD2,CASSPLTGLAEETQYF,TGTGCCAGCAGCCCCCTTACCGGACTAGCGGAGGAGACCCAGTACTTC
TRBV20-1,TRBJ2-5,few,-,CSARAPGETQYF,TGCAGTGCTAGAGCCCCCGGAGAGACCCAGTACTTC
TRBV20-1,TRBJ2-1,few,TRBD2,CSASSGGSYNEQFF,TGCAGTGCTAGTAGCGGGGGTTCCTACAATGAGCAGTTCTTC
TRBV6-5,TRBJ2-7,few,TRBD2,CASSYSPTSGPYEQYF,TGTGCCAGCAGTTACTCCCCGACTAGCGGTCCCTACGAGCAGTACTTC
TRBV14,TRBJ2-2,many,-,CASSQDFTTGELFF,TGTGCCAGCAGCCAAGATTTCACCACCGGGGAGCTGTTTTTT
TRBV9,TRBJ2-1,many,TRBD2,CASSETSGGDNEQFF,TGTGCCAGCAGCGAAACTAGCGGGGGGGATAATGAGCAGTTCTTC
TRBV7-2,TRBJ2-1,-,-,CASSLAGRIYNEQFF,TGTGCCAGCAGCTTAGCTGGTCGGATTTACAATGAGCAGTTCTTC
TRBV4-1,TRBJ1-1,few,-,CASSQEPRRTEAFF,TGCGCCAGCAGCCAAGAACCGAGGCGCACTGAAGCTTTCTTT
TRBV10-3,TRBJ1-1,-,TRBD1,CAITRTGANTEAFF,TGTGCCATCACTCGGACAGGGGCGAACACTGAAGCTTTCTTT
TRBV20-1,TRBJ2-5,-,TRBD1,CSAPKQGRETQYF,TGCAGTGCTCCCAAACAGGGGCGAGAGACCCAGTACTTC
TRBV6-4,TRBJ2-2,-,TRBD1,CASSEGTGSGELFF,TGTGCCAGCAGCGAGGGGACAGGGTCCGGGGAGCTGTTTTTT
TRBV20-1,TRBJ2-3,once,-,CSARDSSTDTQYF,TGCAGTGCTAGAGACAGTAGCACAGATACGCAGTATTTT
TRBV7-8,TRBJ1-2,-,TRBD1,CASSSGGGLYGYTF,TGTGCCAGCAGTTCAGGGGGAGGCCTCTATGGCTACACCTTC
TRBV30,TRBJ1-1,few,TRBD1,CAWSQGARTEAFF,TGTGCCTGGAGTCAGGGGGCGAGGACTGAAGCTTTCTTT
TRBV7-9,TRBJ2-3,few,-,CASSRLRGRTDTQYF,TGTGCCAGCAGCCGCCTCCGGGGGCGCACAGATACGCAGTATTTT
TRBV5-6,TRBJ2-3,few,-,CASIFKGGSADTQYF,TGTGCCAGCATCTTCAAGGGGGGGTCAGCAGATACGCAGTATTTT
TRBV5-1,TRBJ1-1,-,-,CASSLDADMNTEAFF,TGCGCCAGCAGCTTGGATGCAGACATGAACACTGAAGCTTTCTTT
TRBV29-1,TRBJ1-2,few,-,CSVSRGGYYGYTF,TGCAGCGTTTCGAGGGGAGGCTACTATGGCTACACCTTC
TRBV15,TRBJ1-5,few,-,CATSRDEATIPNQPQHF,TGTGCCACCAGCAGAGATGAGGCCACCATTCCCAATCAGCCCCAGCATTTT
TRBV9,TRBJ2-1,-,TRBD1,CASSETGTGSGLEQFF,TGTGCCAGCAGCGAAACCGGGACAGGGTCGGGACTTGAGCAGTTCTTC
TRBV5-1,TRBJ2-7,-,-,CASSSRAEQYF,TGCGCCAGCAGCTCCAGAGCCGAGCAGTACTTC
TRBV7-2,TRBJ2-3,-,TRBD2,CASSLATSGHGSQYF,TGTGCCAGCAGCTTAGCGACTAGCGGGCACGGCTCGCAGTATTTT
TRBV30,TRBJ2-1,-,TRBD2,CAWSKASGSDEQFF,TGTGCCTGGAGTAAGGCTAGCGGGAGCGATGAGCAGTTCTTC
TRBV10-2,TRBJ2-7,-,TRBD1,CAIGPRDRDGEQYF,TGCGCCATCGGGCCAAGGGACAGGGATGGAGAGCAGTACTTC